The 7 T cell receptor beta chains given below trace back to one sample, sequenced in a study of early T cells in non-severe SARS-CoV-2 infection. Via MiXCR, TCRdb re-called the 5' RACE reads, giving one row per CDR3 protein. Altogether tens of thousands of distinct CDR3 sequences are present, roughly a tenth being singletons, with the ten largest covering around 7.5%. Sequencing used whole blood, obtained at baseline. All receptors come from an adult who was a healthcare worker with PCR-confirmed SARS-CoV-2 infection or an uninfected control (not recorded which).

V gene TRBV27 combines with J gene TRBJ2-7; 7 positions match TRBD2. This CDR3 has 14 amino acids. Germline-derived CDR1 and CDR2 are MNHEY and SMNVEV (reference sequence). Trimming took 5 bases from V and 1 from J; bases not matched to a gene: 5. DNA for the CDR3: TGTGCCAGCAGTGACAGCGGGACTTCCTACGAGCAGTACTTC. Its translation is CASSDSGTSYEQYF.

This clonotype has at least ten counts. V gene TRBV10-3 combines with J gene TRBJ1-4, with no clear D. V gave up 4 bases and J gave up 6 bases, with 9 bases separating them. This CDR3 has 13 amino acids. From germline, CDR1 is ENHRY and CDR2 SYGVKD. CDR3 coding DNA: TGTGCCATCAGTGTGAGGGCGGATGAAAAACTGTTTTTT. It codes for CAISVRADEKLFF.

V is TRBV5-1 and J is TRBJ2-1; 8 bases are a match to TRBD1. Germline CDR1 is SGHRS and CDR2 is YFSETQ. The CDR3 extends over 15 amino acids. V lost 0 bases, J lost 9 bases, and 8 bases stayed unmatched. The DNA of the CDR3 is TGCGCCAGCAGCTTGGCCGGGCAGGGGGCTACTGAGCAGTTCTTC. The encoded protein is CASSLAGQGATEQFF.

This clonotype was detected ten times or more. The chain couples TRBV28 to TRBJ2-7; 7 positions match TRBD1. The CDR3 is 14 residues long. Germline lookup yields CDR1 MDHEN and CDR2 SYDVKM. The junction had 7 bases not matched to a gene; V was cut back by 5 bases and J by 3 bases. CDR3 in amino acids: CASSRPGQNYEQYF. CDR3 sequence (DNA): TGTGCCAGCAGTCGTCCGGGACAGAACTACGAGCAGTACTTC. Drawing the rest from reference TRBV28 and TRBJ2-7, the complete variable domain is DVKVTQSSRYLVKRTGEKVFLECVQDMDHENMFWYRQDPGLGLRLIYFSYDVKMKEKGDIPEGYSVSREKKERFSLILESASTNQTSMYLCASSRPGQNYEQYFGPGTRLTVT.

V usage is TRBV12-3 or TRBV12-4 and J usage is TRBJ1-3; D uncertain. Trimming removed 5 bases at V and 2 bases at J, with 4 bases between. The CDR3 length is 12 residues. CDR3 DNA: TGTGCCAGCAGTATAACTGGAAACACCATATATTTT. Its translation is CASSITGNTIYF.

This clonotype was observed a few times. The chain employs TRBV10-3 and TRBJ2-2; D is perhaps TRBD1 (5 bases). Germline loops: CDR1 ENHRY, CDR2 SYGVKD. Trimming shortened V by 0 bases and J by 1 base, and 9 bases separated the two germline ends. The CDR3 extends over 16 amino acids. The CDR3 DNA follows: TGTGCCATCAGTGAGTCACCACAGGAGAACACCGGGGAGCTGTTTTTT. This codes for CAISESPQENTGELFF.

This rearrangement joins TRBV12-2 to TRBJ2-5; TRBD1 was called by the table and not checked on the DNA. TRBV12-2 is classified as a pseudogene. The CDR3 is 15 amino acids. This CDR3 reads CASRLDYRGQETQYF. DNA of the CDR3: TGTGCAAGTCGTTTAGACTACAGGGGTCAAGAGACCCAGTACTTC.